The T cell receptor (beta chain) described here comes from a study of T-cell reconstitution after alpha-beta-depleted transplantation in children. Study results and caveats: Newly made T cells mostly supplied T-cell counts and diversity one year after transplant.

The CDR3 has 13 residues. V was cut by 2 bases and J by 0 bases, with 5 bases left in between. CDR1 is SGDLS, CDR2 YYNGEE, per germline. This sample's TCRbeta library carried unique molecular identifier barcodes. TCRdb re-called the PCR reads through MiXCR, storing one row per CDR3 protein. The sample includes about 580,000 distinct CDR3 sequences, roughly 23% of them seen just once. In the case of this clonotype: What it binds is unknown.

The gene calls are TRBV9 and TRBJ1-1; D uncertain. The receptor comes from a boy in the first two years of life who had a stem cell transplant for acute myeloid leukemia, so the T cells may come from the graft donor. Specimen: PBMCs, mostly from graft donor cells, collected 360 days after TCRalphabeta/CD19-depleted stem cell transplant. The CDR3 DNA follows: TGTGCCAGCAGCGTCGGGATGAACACTGAAGCTTTCTTT. It specifies CASSVGMNTEAFF.